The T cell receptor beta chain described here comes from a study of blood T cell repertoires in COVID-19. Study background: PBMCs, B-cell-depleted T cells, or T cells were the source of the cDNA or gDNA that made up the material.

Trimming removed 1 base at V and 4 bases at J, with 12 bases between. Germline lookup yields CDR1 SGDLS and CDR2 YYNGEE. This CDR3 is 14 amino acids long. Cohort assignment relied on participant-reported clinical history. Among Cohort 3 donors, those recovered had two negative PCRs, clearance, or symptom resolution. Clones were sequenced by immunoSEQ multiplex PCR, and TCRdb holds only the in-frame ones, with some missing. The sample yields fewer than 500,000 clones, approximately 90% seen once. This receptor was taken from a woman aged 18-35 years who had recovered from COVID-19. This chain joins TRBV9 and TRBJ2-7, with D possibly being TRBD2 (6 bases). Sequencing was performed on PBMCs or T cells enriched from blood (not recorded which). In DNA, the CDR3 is TGTGCCAGCAGCGTAAGCGCGGGATTTTACGAGCAGTACTTC. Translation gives CASSVSAGFYEQYF. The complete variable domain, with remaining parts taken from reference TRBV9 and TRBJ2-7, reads DSGVTQTPKHLITATGQRVTLRCSPRSGDLSVYWYQQSLDQGLQFLIQYYNGEERAKGNILERFSAQQFPDLHSELNLSSLELGDSALYFCASSVSAGFYEQYFGPGTRLTVT.